The TCR beta chain under discussion was sequenced for a study of cytomegalovirus exposure and HLA in healthy donors. As for this clone: Its antigen is undetermined.

The V and J ends lost 0 bases and 5 bases respectively, with 5 bases between them. The CDR3 sequence is 13 residues long. CDR1 and CDR2 (germline): SGDLS, YYNGEE. With 60 Vbeta and 13 Jbeta primers, the PCR was carried out. Original processing notes: The count from a later analysis was about 80 million unique TCR beta chains, about 10 million of them shared. Only in-frame clones appear in the TCRdb table, and some are missing; sequencing was by immunoSEQ multiplex PCR. For V, J and clone size, that table is used; D and trimming come from the DNA. This repertoire shows approximately 77,000 clones, 65% to 80% found once; its top ten account for 12%. Study observations and caveats: Indistinguishable V segments, including TRBV6-2 and TRBV6-3, were excluded. Most TCR sequences proved rare, with some public TCRs found in many donors. In a later analysis, most CMV-associated TCR beta chains appeared HLA-restricted.

The clonotype originates from a male donor in good health and CMV-seropositive. The sample comprised PBMCs. V gene TRBV9 combines with J gene TRBJ1-4; D is uncertain. Written as DNA, the CDR3 is TGTGCCAGCAGCGTAGATCCGAATGAAAAACTGTTTTTT. Translated, it gives CASSVDPNEKLFF.